This passage covers 15 T cell receptor beta chains from one sample sequenced in a study of blood T cell repertoires in COVID-19. Method: immunoSEQ multiplex PCR; TCRdb's copy keeps in-frame clones and lacks some. The sample contains approximately 300,000 clones, 92% of which appear only once. Sample: PBMCs or T cells enriched from blood (not recorded which). The receptors shown here come from a woman aged 30 to 39 who had recovered from COVID-19.

This rearrangement joins TRBV5-8 to TRBJ1-6, with TRBD1 as a possible D gene (6 bases). V was pared by 3 bases and J by 9 bases, with 16 bases between. Germline loops: CDR1 SGHTS, CDR2 YDEGEE. The CDR3 extends over 15 amino acids. The CDR3 here is CASSSGSGHRSPLHF. CDR3 coding DNA: TGTGCCAGCAGCTCTGGTTCGGGACACCGTTCACCCCTCCACTTT.

This clone was recorded once. This chain joins TRBV27 and TRBJ1-1; 9 bases are shared with TRBD1. This CDR3 region has 15 residues. Per germline, CDR1 MNHEY and CDR2 SMNVEV (reference sequence). The J segment lost 5 bases and the V segment lost 6 bases, leaving 10 bases of the junction unmatched. DNA of the CDR3: TGTGCCAGCAGGAGGGGGACAGGGCTGCGAACTGAAGCTTTCTTT. Translated: CASRRGTGLRTEAFF.

The chain has TRBV28 and TRBJ2-1, with 7 bases fitting TRBD2. V was pared by 0 bases and J by 3 bases, with 11 bases of the junction left unmatched. This CDR3 is built from 18 residues. The germline V gene has CDR1 MDHEN and CDR2 SYDVKM. CDR3 DNA sequence: TGTGCCAGCAGTTTATGGGGCGGGGGTCAAGGAAACTACAATGAGCAGTTCTTC. Amino acid sequence: CASSLWGGGQGNYNEQFF. Full variable domain (rest looked up from reference TRBV28 and TRBJ2-1): DVKVTQSSRYLVKRTGEKVFLECVQDMDHENMFWYRQDPGLGLRLIYFSYDVKMKEKGDIPEGYSVSREKKERFSLILESASTNQTSMYLCASSLWGGGQGNYNEQFFGPGTRLTVL.

The chain carries TRBV27 and TRBJ2-7; 8 bases align to TRBD1. J was trimmed by 2 bases and V by 6 bases; bases with no gene match: 6. The CDR3 is made up of 14 amino acids. In germline, CDR1 is MNHEY, CDR2 SMNVEV (reference sequence). CDR3 residues: CASSRQGPAYEQYF. CDR3 nucleotide sequence: TGTGCCAGCAGCAGACAGGGGCCAGCCTACGAGCAGTACTTC.

CDR3 DNA sequence: TGTGCCAGCAGCCCCCGGGACAGCTATGGCTACACCTTC. It encodes CASSPRDSYGYTF. The V and J genes are TRBV6-5 and TRBJ1-2, with 7 bases lining up with TRBD1. CDR3 length: 13 residues. Trimming at V came to 6 bases and at J to 4 bases, leaving 5 bases not matched to a gene. In germline, CDR1 is MNHEY, CDR2 SVGAGI.

The chain carries TRBV7-2 and TRBJ2-1; 11 bases are shared with TRBD2. CDR1 and CDR2 from the germline V gene are SGHTA and FQGNSA. The CDR3 totals 15 residues. Trimming removed 7 bases from V and 6 bases from J; junction bases left unmatched: 8. DNA for the CDR3: TGTGCCAGCACCCCCAGACTAGCGGGAACCAATGAGCAGTTCTTC. Encoded protein: CASTPRLAGTNEQFF.

The chain is built from TRBV10-3 and TRBJ2-5; 9 nucleotides agree with TRBD2. In germline, CDR1 is ENHRY, CDR2 SYGVKD. The V segment lost 8 bases and the J segment 5 bases; nucleotides outside the gene matches: 15. The CDR3 is 16 residues long. CDR3 protein: CAISGQRGALGETQYF. CDR3 DNA sequence: TGTGCCATCTCCGGGCAGCGGGGGGCCCTCGGCGAGACCCAGTACTTC.

This rearrangement joins TRBV11-3 to TRBJ2-1, with D tentatively TRBD1 (5 bases). The CDR3 loop spans 15 amino acids. Germline values: CDR1 SGHNT, CDR2 YENEEA. The germline V and J ends were trimmed by 0 bases and 9 bases, with 15 bases remaining between them. The DNA for the CDR3 is TGTGCCAGCAGCTTAGACTCCTCAGGGCCGAGTGAGCAGTTCTTC. Protein: CASSLDSSGPSEQFF. Full variable domain (remainder filled in from reference TRBV11-3 and TRBJ2-1): EAGVVQSPRYKIIEKKQPVAFWCNPISGHNTLYWYLQNLGQGPELLIRYENEEAVDDSQLPKDRFSAERLKGVDSTLKIQPAELGDSAVYLCASSLDSSGPSEQFFGPGTRLTVL.

The V gene is TRBV19, the J gene TRBJ2-5; possibly TRBD2 for D (6 bases). V was trimmed by 4 bases and J by 3 bases, leaving 12 bases between them. Germline assignment: CDR1 LNHDA and CDR2 SQIVND (reference sequence). There are 14 residues in the CDR3. The CDR3 reads CASSTLGGKETQYF. The CDR3 DNA is TGTGCCAGTAGTACCCTCGGGGGAAAAGAGACCCAGTACTTC.

This chain uses TRBV25-1 with TRBJ2-7, with D possibly matching TRBD2 (6 bases). The germline V gene has CDR1 MGHDK and CDR2 SYGVNS. V lost 2 bases, J lost 8 bases, and 10 bases lay in between. The CDR3 consists of 12 residues. The CDR3 nucleotides read TGTGCCAGCAGTGAAGGGGGGATGCAGCAGTACTTC. This codes for CASSEGGMQQYF.

The chain recombines TRBV13 with TRBJ1-2, with 7 bases matching TRBD1. CDR3 length equals 14 residues. After removal of 5 bases from V and 6 bases from J, the junction contained 9 bases not matched to a gene. The germline V gene encodes CDR1 PRHDT and CDR2 FYEKMQ (reference sequence). This chain's CDR3 is CASSIPTGWNGYTF. The CDR3 DNA sequence: TGTGCCAGCAGCATCCCGACAGGGTGGAATGGCTACACCTTC.

The chain joins TRBV24-1 to TRBJ2-7, with TRBD1 matching 7 bases. The CDR3 is 15 amino acids. V shed 5 bases, J shed 2 bases, and the junction held 8 bases outside the gene matches. Germline V gene lookup returns CDR1 KGHDR and CDR2 SFDVKD. The CDR3 coding sequence is TGTGCCACCAGTGCCCGGACAGGCTATCCCTACGAGCAGTACTTC. Translated, it gives CATSARTGYPYEQYF.

This clone was counted between two and nine times. The chain carries TRBV7-6 and TRBJ1-1; 11 bases map to TRBD1. This CDR3 is built from 17 residues. The V gene's germline CDR1 is SGHVS and CDR2 FNYEAQ. The V gene end was trimmed by 3 bases and the J gene end by 5 bases; junction bases not matched to a gene: 11. CDR3 region: CASSLYVGTGGGTEAFF. In DNA form, the CDR3 reads TGTGCCAGCAGCTTGTACGTCGGGACAGGGGGTGGAACTGAAGCTTTCTTT.

V usage is TRBV19 and J usage is TRBJ2-5; tentative D call: TRBD2 (6 bases). CDR1 and CDR2 from the germline V gene are LNHDA and SQIVND (reference sequence). This CDR3 has 15 amino acids. Between the trimmed V and J ends, which lost 7 bases and 5 bases, there was a span of 20 bases. The CDR3 DNA sequence: TGTGCCAGTACCCTCGGCCTAGCGCGCTGGGAGACCCAGTACTTC. It codes for CASTLGLARWETQYF.

This chain uses TRBV28 with TRBJ1-2, with a tentative D call TRBD1 (6 bases). Germline V gene lookup returns CDR1 MDHEN and CDR2 SYDVKM. This CDR3 contains 13 residues. Trimming stripped 3 bases from V and 3 bases from J, with 8 bases between. CDR3 bases: TGTGCCAGCAGTTTGGACAGCCACTATGGCTACACCTTC. Translating it yields CASSLDSHYGYTF.